The 18 T cell receptor beta chains below come from one sample, sequenced in a study of shared clonotypes between healthy human individuals. Terminally differentiated effector memory CD45RA+ cells were left out of the naive CD8 fraction, which was CD45RO-negative and positively selected for CCR7. TCRdb keeps only in-frame clones here, not all; method: immunoSEQ multiplex PCR. The table lists some 2.1 million clones, just over 90% of them singletons. Material: naive CD8+ T cells from PBMCs. The receptors here all came from a man aged 18 to 29 in good health. Some clones in this sample may be carry-over from other donors' samples.

The genes are TRBV19 and TRBJ2-7, with 7 bases that match TRBD1. V gave up 5 bases and J gave up 1 base; unmatched junction bases: 5. The CDR3 is 14 residues long. Germline CDR1 is LNHDA and CDR2 is SQIVND (reference sequence). In DNA, the CDR3 is TGTGCCAGTAGTGCGCCGGGACAGTCCTACGAGCAGTACTTC. Translated, it gives CASSAPGQSYEQYF.

This clone was counted between two and nine times. This chain joins TRBV7-9 and TRBJ2-2; the D gene is possibly TRBD2 (7 bases). The CDR3 spans 16 residues. Germline lookup yields CDR1 SEHNR and CDR2 FQNEAQ (reference sequence). With 5 bases removed from V and 5 bases from J, the gap between germline ends came to 18 bases. The CDR3: CASSPGGLAWTGELFF. The CDR3 nucleotides read TGTGCCAGCAGCCCCGGGGGGCTAGCGTGGACCGGGGAGCTGTTTTTT.

J is TRBJ2-1 and V is TRBV5-4, with D possibly TRBD1 on 5 matching bases. Trimming cost V 0 bases and J 7 bases, with 11 bases left between them. Germline CDR1 and CDR2: SGHNT and YYREEE (reference sequence). CDR3 length: 14 residues. CDR3 coding DNA: TGTGCCAGCAGCTTGGGGGCAGGGCCAAATGAGCAGTTCTTC. The encoded protein is CASSLGAGPNEQFF.

The chain is built from TRBV7-6 and TRBJ1-2; D remains unclear. V lost 2 bases and J 3 bases, leaving 19 bases between the germline ends. The CDR3 totals 17 residues. The V gene's germline CDR1 is SGHVS and CDR2 FNYEAQ. In nucleotides, the CDR3 is TGTGCCAGCAGCTTAATCGCCCCAGGCGACGGGCACTATGGCTACACCTTC. The encoded protein is CASSLIAPGDGHYGYTF. Combining the CDR3 with reference TRBV7-6 and TRBJ1-2 gives the whole variable domain GAGVSQSPRYKVTKRGQDVALRCDPISGHVSLYWYRQALGQGPEFLTYFNYEAQQDKSGLPNDRFSAERPEGSISTLTIQRTEQRDSAMYRCASSLIAPGDGHYGYTFGSGTRLTVV.

The chain uses TRBV18 and TRBJ2-1; D unclear. CDR1 is KGHSH, CDR2 LQKENI, per germline. The ends were cut back, 2 bases at V and 6 bases at J, with 11 bases in the middle. The CDR3 loop spans 14 amino acids. The CDR3 nucleotides are TGTGCCAGCTCACCAGAAGGTACCTCCAATGAGCAGTTCTTC. Its protein product is CASSPEGTSNEQFF.

The chain is built from TRBV28 and TRBJ2-1; no clear D gene. The germline V gene has CDR1 MDHEN and CDR2 SYDVKM. Trimming shortened V by 6 bases and J by 3 bases, and 15 bases separated the two germline ends. The CDR3 covers 15 residues. DNA of the CDR3: TGTGCCAGCAGGCAAACGACGACAAGCTACAATGAGCAGTTCTTC. It translates to CASRQTTTSYNEQFF.

V is TRBV27 and J is TRBJ2-7, with unresolved D. V dropped 3 bases and J dropped 2 bases, with 14 bases sitting between them. This CDR3 has 15 residues. The germline V gene has CDR1 MNHEY and CDR2 SMNVEV (reference sequence). The CDR3 DNA sequence: TGTGCCAGCAGTTTTAAAGGAATGTGGGCCTACGAGCAGTACTTC. This sequence encodes CASSFKGMWAYEQYF.

This clone has a single count. The chain carries TRBV7-9 and TRBJ2-7, with TRBD1 identical over 8 bases. Per the germline V gene, CDR1 is SEHNR and CDR2 is FQNEAQ (reference sequence). With 3 bases clipped from V and 3 bases from J, the junction kept 4 bases outside the gene matches. The CDR3 covers 14 residues. CDR3 coding DNA: TGTGCCAGCAGCTTGACAGGGGATCACTACGAGCAGTACTTC. Encoded protein: CASSLTGDHYEQYF.

V gene TRBV7-2 combines with J gene TRBJ2-5, with 9 bases fitting TRBD1. With 4 bases clipped from V and 5 bases from J, the junction kept 8 bases outside the gene matches. The CDR3 has 15 amino acids. Looked up from germline, CDR1 is SGHTA and CDR2 is FQGNSA. The CDR3 protein is CASSSRDRDRETQYF. CDR3 in DNA: TGTGCCAGCAGCTCGAGGGACAGGGATCGGGAGACCCAGTACTTC.

As to this clone: Other DNA variants within this sample encode the same CDR3. This rearrangement joins TRBV4-1 to TRBJ2-7; 7 nucleotides agree with TRBD1. This CDR3 comprises 15 residues. The junction had 3 bases not matched to a gene; V was cut back by 1 base and J by 0 bases. Germline lookup yields CDR1 MGHRA and CDR2 YSYEKL. The CDR3 sequence: CASSQGRDSSYEQYF. As DNA, the CDR3 is TGCGCCAGCAGCCAAGGCAGGGACAGCTCCTACGAGCAGTACTTC.

The chain recombines TRBV9 with TRBJ1-2; D is undetermined. Germline values: CDR1 SGDLS, CDR2 YYNGEE. This CDR3 spans 13 amino acids. The ends were cut back, 3 bases at V and 7 bases at J, with 13 bases in the middle. The CDR3 DNA reads as TGTGCCAGCAGCGGAAGCAAAGCGGGTGGCTACACCTTC. Residues: CASSGSKAGGYTF. The full variable domain, with the rest looked up from reference TRBV9 and TRBJ1-2, is DSGVTQTPKHLITATGQRVTLRCSPRSGDLSVYWYQQSLDQGLQFLIQYYNGEERAKGNILERFSAQQFPDLHSELNLSSLELGDSALYFCASSGSKAGGYTFGSGTRLTVV.

V usage is TRBV19 and J usage is TRBJ2-1, with unresolved D. The germline V gene encodes CDR1 LNHDA and CDR2 SQIVND (reference sequence). This CDR3 contains 15 residues. V was pared by 4 bases and J by 0 bases, with 10 bases between. The CDR3 DNA sequence: TGTGCCAGTAGTACTAGTTGGGCCTCCTACAATGAGCAGTTCTTC. Its protein is CASSTSWASYNEQFF.

The chain links TRBV2 to TRBJ1-1; tentatively, D is TRBD1 (5 bases). V lost 4 bases and J 0 bases, leaving 9 bases between the germline ends. This CDR3 comprises 14 residues. CDR1 and CDR2 from the germline V gene are SNHLY and FYNNEI. In DNA, the CDR3 is TGTGCCAGCAGTGTTCAGGGTTTGAACACTGAAGCTTTCTTT. Encoded protein: CASSVQGLNTEAFF.

The gene calls are TRBV27 and TRBJ2-7; tentatively, D is TRBD1 (5 bases). V lost 7 bases to trimming and J lost 2 bases, with 15 bases between them. The CDR3 covers 14 residues. The germline V gene has CDR1 MNHEY and CDR2 SMNVEV (reference sequence). As DNA, the CDR3 is TGTGCCAGCAATCCCTTTAGGACAACCTACGAGCAGTACTTC. As protein: CASNPFRTTYEQYF.

This clone has only one observation. This chain links TRBV7-9 with TRBJ2-6; D may be TRBD1 (6 bases). V was cut by 2 bases and J by 10 bases, with 18 bases left in between. Per germline, CDR1 SEHNR and CDR2 FQNEAQ (reference sequence). The CDR3 runs 16 residues. The CDR3 DNA follows: TGTGCCAGCAGCTTAATATTCGACCCCAGGGGTAACGTCCTGACTTTC. Amino acids: CASSLIFDPRGNVLTF. The variable domain in full, completed from reference TRBV7-9 and TRBJ2-6, reads DTGVSQNPRHKITKRGQNVTFRCDPISEHNRLYWYRQTLGQGPEFLTYFQNEAQLEKSRLLSDRFSAERPKGSFSTLEIQRTEQGDSAMYLCASSLIFDPRGNVLTFGAGSRLTVL.

The DNA for the CDR3 is TGCGCCAGCAGCTCCGGACAGAAAGAGACCCAGTACTTC. Its protein is CASSSGQKETQYF. The rearrangement links TRBV5-1 to TRBJ2-5; weak D call: TRBD1 (6 bases). CDR3 length equals 13 residues. Trimming removed 3 bases from V and 3 bases from J, with 9 bases in between. Germline values: CDR1 SGHRS, CDR2 YFSETQ.

The J gene is TRBJ2-7, the V gene TRBV4-1; 11 positions match TRBD2. Germline V lookup: CDR1 MGHRA, CDR2 YSYEKL. The CDR3 spans 14 residues. Germline trimming cut 4 bases from V and 3 bases from J; bases unmatched to any gene: 2. The CDR3 sequence: CASSPGLAVYEQYF. The CDR3 region has the DNA TGCGCCAGCAGCCCGGGACTAGCGGTCTACGAGCAGTACTTC.

The chain employs TRBV9 and TRBJ1-5; D not certain. The CDR3 is 14 amino acids. V was shortened by 0 bases and J by 9 bases, with 13 bases between the two germline ends. Per germline, CDR1 SGDLS and CDR2 YYNGEE. This chain's CDR3 is CASSVGGSWSPQHF. In nucleotides, the CDR3 is TGTGCCAGCAGCGTAGGAGGGTCTTGGTCGCCCCAGCATTTT.